This is a list of T cell receptor beta chains from one sample in a study of blood T cell repertoires in COVID-19. Profiled with immunoSEQ multiplex PCR; TCRdb holds only in-frame clones, not every one. Among roughly 250,000 clones listed, just under 90% were seen once. The source material was peripheral blood. These receptors were taken from a woman in her thirties or forties with acute or convalescent COVID-19. CDR3s include the opening cysteine and the closing phenylalanine or tryptophan. A D gene is named only where the DNA matches it firmly. The size entry is marked missing in some rows and otherwise reads once, few, many or a size class.

>TRBD2|-|TRBV7-2|TRBJ2-3
CASKAGSLTDTQYF
TGTGCCAGCAAAGCGGGGTCTCTCACAGATACGCAGTATTTT
>-|-|TRBV10-3|TRBJ1-1
CAISAVGGDTEAFF
TGTGCCATCAGTGCCGTGGGGGGGGACACTGAAGCTTTCTTT
>TRBD2|few|TRBV18|TRBJ2-3
CASSPGWRGGSWDTQYF
TGTGCCAGCTCACCGGGGTGGCGGGGGGGGAGTTGGGATACGCAGTATTTT
>TRBD1|-|TRBV12-5|TRBJ2-3
CASGPGTGESGTQYF
TGTGCTAGTGGACCCGGGACAGGGGAGTCAGGTACGCAGTATTTT
>-|many|TRBV29-1|TRBJ1-2
CSVAQGSNYGYTF
TGCAGCGTCGCGCAGGGTTCTAACTATGGCTACACCTTC
>-|-|TRBV27|TRBJ2-6
CASSHPTAGANVLTF
TGTGCCAGCAGTCACCCCACCGCGGGGGCCAACGTCCTGACTTTC
>-|-|TRBV5-1|TRBJ1-2
CASSLRGLDYGYTF
TGCGCCAGCAGCTTAAGGGGCCTTGACTATGGCTACACCTTC
>-|once|TRBV6-7|TRBJ2-2
CASRSMPSNTGELFF
TGTGCCAGCAGGTCTATGCCATCGAACACCGGGGAGCTGTTTTTT
>-|-|TRBV27|TRBJ1-2
CASSLKFGVGSYGYTF
TGTGCCAGCAGTTTAAAGTTTGGGGTGGGGAGCTATGGCTACACCTTC
>-|-|TRBV6-6|TRBJ1-3
CASSPTGNTIYF
TGTGCCAGCAGCCCAACAGGAAACACCATATATTTT
>TRBD1|-|TRBV27|TRBJ1-6
CASRIKSQGPGALHF
TGTGCCAGCAGAATTAAATCACAGGGGCCAGGGGCCCTCCACTTT
>TRBD2|-|TRBV29-1|TRBJ2-4
CSVAGGSLAGNIQYF
TGCAGCGTTGCAGGCGGCAGCTTAGCGGGAAACATTCAGTACTTC
>TRBD2|-|TRBV4-1|TRBJ2-2
CASSPWTSGGGSITGELFF
TGCGCCAGCAGCCCTTGGACTAGCGGGGGGGGATCGATCACCGGGGAGCTGTTTTTT
>TRBD1|-|TRBV5-6|TRBJ1-2
CASSRGQGRGYTF
TGTGCCAGCAGCAGGGGACAGGGTCGTGGCTACACCTTC
>TRBD2|-|TRBV5-6|TRBJ2-5
CASSGLAGDSQETQYF
TGTGCCAGCAGCGGGCTAGCGGGGGATAGCCAAGAGACCCAGTACTTC
>TRBD2|-|TRBV19|TRBJ2-5
CASSPVGGEETQYF
TGTGCCAGCTCACCCGTGGGGGGGGAAGAGACCCAGTACTTC